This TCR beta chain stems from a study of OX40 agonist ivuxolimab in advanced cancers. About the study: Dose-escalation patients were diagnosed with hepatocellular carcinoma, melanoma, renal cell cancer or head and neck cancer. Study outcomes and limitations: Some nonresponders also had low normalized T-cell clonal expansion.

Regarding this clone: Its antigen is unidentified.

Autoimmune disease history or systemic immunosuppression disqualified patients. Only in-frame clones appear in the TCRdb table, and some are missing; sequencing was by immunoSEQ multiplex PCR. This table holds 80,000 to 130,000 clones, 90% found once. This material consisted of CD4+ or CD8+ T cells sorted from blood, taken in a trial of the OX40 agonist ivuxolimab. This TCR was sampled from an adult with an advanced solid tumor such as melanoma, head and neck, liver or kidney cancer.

CDR3 in DNA: TGTGCCAGCAGCACCCAGGGGGGCCCTGGGACCTACGAGCAGTACTTC. Its translation: CASSTQGGPGTYEQYF. The V gene is TRBV7-2, the J gene TRBJ2-7; D is possibly TRBD1 (7 bases). The CDR3 spans 16 residues. Germline assignment: CDR1 SGHTA and CDR2 FQGNSA. The V and J ends lost 5 bases and 2 bases respectively, with 19 bases between them. The entire variable domain, with the rest obtained from reference TRBV7-2 and TRBJ2-7, is as follows: GAGVSQSPSNKVTEKGKDVELRCDPISGHTALYWYRQSLGQGLEFLIYFQGNSAPDKSGLPSDRFSAERTGGSVSTLTIQRTQQEDSAVYLCASSTQGGPGTYEQYFGPGTRLTVT.